Sequencing of this T cell receptor beta chain was carried out in a study of identical twins. This clonotype was detected ten times or more. Its antigen remains unidentified. Broader study findings: Excess sharing by twins proved weaker in beta out-of-frame sequences.

This CDR3 is 14 amino acids long. Looked up from germline, CDR1 is SNHLY and CDR2 is FYNNEI. Deletions cut 4 bases from V and 5 bases from J, with 14 bases between. After template switching added a universal primer site, the resulting cDNA carried unique molecular identifiers. TCRdb reprocessed the 5' RACE reads with MiXCR, giving one entry per CDR3 protein. This table holds around 370,000 distinct CDR3 sequences, roughly 10% found once. The sequencing input was naive T cells sorted from blood. The chain recombines TRBV2 with TRBJ2-5; possibly TRBD2 for D (6 bases). This sequence originates from a woman aged 50 to 60 in good health. For the CDR3, the DNA is TGTGCCAGCAGTGGACTAGTAGGCGCGGAGACCCAGTACTTC. The encoded protein is CASSGLVGAETQYF.